Sequencing of this TCR beta chain was carried out in a study of blood T cell repertoires in COVID-19 (dated by TCRdb to about 2020). With regard to the full study: Samples from collaborators originated in the United States, Italy and Spain and spanned both the acute and convalescent phases of COVID-19. A de-identified subject ID, COVID-19 status, age in years and sex were almost always included in the sample metadata. Subjects who had been exposed to COVID-19, were actively infected with it, or had recovered from it provided the deeply sampled blood TCRbeta repertoires that made up the dataset. Where HLA class I and class II types were available, the types were taken from metadata supplied by the sample provider, not from assay-based typing. The repertoires were released in a freely available public database meant as a resource for research on the immune response to SARS-CoV-2. The prospective study material was composed of cDNA or gDNA derived from T cells, B-cell-depleted T cells, or PBMCs. The samples were drawn from the first 160 participants of the ongoing ImmuneRACE study and from 950 to 1,500 subjects provided by 6 global collaborators.

Inclusive of the bounding cysteine and phenylalanine, the CDR3 is 14 residues long. Solely the CDR3 DNA is kept, with 42 bases framed from the first base. The junction shows trimming of 4 bases on V and 1 base on J, plus 9 bases between the germline ends. The germline V gene provides CDR1 MNHEY and CDR2 SVGAGI. Participants in the prospective study were enrolled through a virtual design, were aged roughly 18 to 90 years, and lived in roughly 26 United States geographic areas. To assign participants to cohorts, the prospective study relied on clinical history that participants themselves reported in a screening survey and a study questionnaire. Recovered participants in ImmuneRACE Cohort 3 were defined as having two consecutive negative NP/OP PCR tests, clearance from a healthcare professional, or resolution of symptoms. In the prospective study, whole blood, serum and a nasopharyngeal or oropharyngeal swab were collected from each participant by mobile phlebotomists. Participants in the prospective study had the option to provide additional blood draws and questionnaires over a roughly 2-month period. Before DNA extraction, blood samples from the prospective study were shipped at room temperature or frozen.

Broader findings and caveats from the paper: Clinical and demographic metadata were provided uncurated, with the amount varying by source and participant.

The immunoSEQ Assay, a bias-controlled multiplex PCR, was used to amplify TCRbeta CDR3 regions from genomic DNA. For the original study's pipeline: The number of nucleated cells in each sample was estimated by amplification of reference gene primers within the assay. Sequence reads were collapsed and filtered to measure the absolute abundance of every unique TCRbeta CDR3 rearrangement. For each sample, productive Simpson clonality was calculated as the square root of Simpson's diversity index over productive rearrangements. TCRdb limited this immuneACCESS table to in-frame rearrangements with V and J called. A share of clones is missing; checked studies link under half to unresolved V genes, and the rest is unexplained. Clone size and V and J calls were adopted from that table, with D and trimming inferred from the DNA. The sample contains approximately 150,000 clones, around four fifths of them found a single time. The top ten constitute around 6.5% of the sample.

Of note for this clone: This receptor's antigen is unknown. One base away there is no much larger clone; base qualities are not given.

Source material: PBMCs or T cells enriched from blood (not recorded which). This receptor was identified in a woman aged 40 to 50 who had recovered from COVID-19. The V and J genes are TRBV6-5 and TRBJ2-3; the D gene is perhaps TRBD1, from 5 matching bases. In nucleotides, the sequence is TGTGCCAGCAGTTCAGGGTCCCGCACAGATACGCAGTATTTT. Translated, this is CASSSGSRTDTQYF.